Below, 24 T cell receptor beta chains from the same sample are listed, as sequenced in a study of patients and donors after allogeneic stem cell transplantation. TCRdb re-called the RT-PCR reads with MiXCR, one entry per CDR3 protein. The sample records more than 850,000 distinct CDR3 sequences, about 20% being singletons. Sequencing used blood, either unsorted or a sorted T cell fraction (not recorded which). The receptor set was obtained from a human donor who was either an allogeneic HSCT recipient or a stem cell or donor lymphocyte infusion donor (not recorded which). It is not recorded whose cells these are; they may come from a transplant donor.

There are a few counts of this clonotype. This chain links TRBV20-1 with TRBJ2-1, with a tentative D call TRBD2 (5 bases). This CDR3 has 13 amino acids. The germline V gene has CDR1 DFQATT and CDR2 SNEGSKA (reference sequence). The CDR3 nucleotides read TGCAGAGTCTTAGATGGCGGGCGAAATGAGCAGTTCTTC. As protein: CRVLDGGRNEQFF.

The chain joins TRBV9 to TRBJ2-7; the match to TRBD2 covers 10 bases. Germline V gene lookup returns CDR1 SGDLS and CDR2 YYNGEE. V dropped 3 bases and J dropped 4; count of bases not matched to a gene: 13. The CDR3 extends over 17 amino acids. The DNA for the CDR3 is TGTGCCAGCAGCGAGAGAGCGGGAGGGCCGGCCAAATACGAGCAGTACTTC. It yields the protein CASSERAGGPAKYEQYF.

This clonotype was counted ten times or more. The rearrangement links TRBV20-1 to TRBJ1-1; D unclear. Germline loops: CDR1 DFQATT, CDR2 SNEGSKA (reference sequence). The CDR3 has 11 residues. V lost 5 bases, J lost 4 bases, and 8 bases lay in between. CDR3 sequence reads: CSARRSTEAFF. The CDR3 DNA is TGCAGTGCTCGAAGAAGCACTGAAGCTTTCTTT.

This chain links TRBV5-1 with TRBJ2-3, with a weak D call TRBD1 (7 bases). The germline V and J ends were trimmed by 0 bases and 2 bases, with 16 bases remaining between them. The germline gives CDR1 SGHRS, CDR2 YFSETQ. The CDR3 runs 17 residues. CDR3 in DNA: TGCGCCAGCAGCTTGGTTAAAGGAGGGGGCGTCACAGATACGCAGTATTTT. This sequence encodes CASSLVKGGGVTDTQYF.

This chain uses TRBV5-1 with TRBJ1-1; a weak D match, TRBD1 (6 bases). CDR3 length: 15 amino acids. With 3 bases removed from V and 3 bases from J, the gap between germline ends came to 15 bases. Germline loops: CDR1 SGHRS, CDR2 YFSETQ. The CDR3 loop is CASSWRGIGDTEAFF. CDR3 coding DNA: TGCGCCAGCAGCTGGAGGGGGATTGGGGACACTGAAGCTTTCTTT.

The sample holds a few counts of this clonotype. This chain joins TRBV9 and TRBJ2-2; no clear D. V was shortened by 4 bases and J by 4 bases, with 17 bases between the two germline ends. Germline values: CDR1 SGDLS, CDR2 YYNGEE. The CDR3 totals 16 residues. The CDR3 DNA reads TGTGCCAGCAGCCCCTATGGCACTCCAGGCACCGGGGAGCTGTTTTTT. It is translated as CASSPYGTPGTGELFF.

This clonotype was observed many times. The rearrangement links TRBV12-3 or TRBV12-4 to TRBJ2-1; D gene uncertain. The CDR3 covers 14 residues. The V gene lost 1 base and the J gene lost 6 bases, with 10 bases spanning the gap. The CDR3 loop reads CASSLGLQINEQFF. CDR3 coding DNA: TGTGCCAGCAGTTTAGGGTTACAGATCAATGAGCAGTTCTTC.

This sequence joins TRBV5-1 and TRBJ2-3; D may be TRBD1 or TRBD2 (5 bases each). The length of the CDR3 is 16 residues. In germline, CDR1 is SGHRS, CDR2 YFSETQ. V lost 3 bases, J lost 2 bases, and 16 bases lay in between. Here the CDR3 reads CASSSIPGTFTDTQYF. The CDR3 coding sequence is TGCGCCAGCAGCTCGATACCCGGGACCTTCACAGATACGCAGTATTTT.

The CDR3 protein is CAWSPRRQAYEQYF. CDR3 sequence (DNA): TGTGCCTGGAGTCCCAGGCGGCAAGCCTACGAGCAGTACTTC. This chain uses TRBV30 with TRBJ2-7, with D unresolved. This CDR3 is 14 amino acids long. Germline CDR1 and CDR2: GTSNPN and SVGIG (reference sequence). The ends were cut back, 2 bases at V and 2 bases at J, with 13 bases in the middle.

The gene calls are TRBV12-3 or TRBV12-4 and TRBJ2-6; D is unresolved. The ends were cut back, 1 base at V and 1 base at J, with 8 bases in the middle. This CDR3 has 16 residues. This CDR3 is CASSLVRFSGANVLTF. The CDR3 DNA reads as TGTGCCAGCAGTTTAGTCCGCTTTTCTGGGGCCAACGTCCTGACTTTC.

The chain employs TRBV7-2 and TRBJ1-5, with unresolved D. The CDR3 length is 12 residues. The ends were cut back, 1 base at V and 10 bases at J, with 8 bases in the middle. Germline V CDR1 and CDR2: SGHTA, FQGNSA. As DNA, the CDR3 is TGTGCCAGCAGCTTAGAAAACGGCCCCCAGCATTTT. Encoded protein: CASSLENGPQHF.

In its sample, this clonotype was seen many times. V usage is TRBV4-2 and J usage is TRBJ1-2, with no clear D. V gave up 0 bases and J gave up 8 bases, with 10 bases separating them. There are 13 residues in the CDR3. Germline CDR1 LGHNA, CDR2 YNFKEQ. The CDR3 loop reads CASSQEPGNGYTF. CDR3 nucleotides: TGTGCCAGCAGCCAAGAGCCGGGAAACGGCTACACCTTC.

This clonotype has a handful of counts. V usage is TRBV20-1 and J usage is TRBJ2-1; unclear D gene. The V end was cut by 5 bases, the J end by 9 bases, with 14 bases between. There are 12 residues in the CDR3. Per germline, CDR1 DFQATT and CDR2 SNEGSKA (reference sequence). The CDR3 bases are TGCAGTGCTCAAGGTTTGGAGAGTGAGCAGTTCTTC. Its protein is CSAQGLESEQFF.

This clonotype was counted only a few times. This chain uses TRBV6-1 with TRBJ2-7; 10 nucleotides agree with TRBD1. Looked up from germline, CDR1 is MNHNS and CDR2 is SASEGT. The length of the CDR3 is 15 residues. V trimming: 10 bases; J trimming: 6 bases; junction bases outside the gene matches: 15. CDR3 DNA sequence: TGTGCCAACCAACCGGGACAGGGGAGTATGAGCGAGCAGTACTTC. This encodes CANQPGQGSMSEQYF.

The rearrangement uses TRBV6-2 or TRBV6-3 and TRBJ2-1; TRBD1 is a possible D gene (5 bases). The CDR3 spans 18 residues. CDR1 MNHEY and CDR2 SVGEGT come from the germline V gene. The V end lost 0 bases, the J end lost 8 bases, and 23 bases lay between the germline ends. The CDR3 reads CASSYSRQGINPTYEQFF. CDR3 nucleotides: TGTGCCAGCAGTTACTCGCGCCAGGGTATCAACCCAACATATGAGCAGTTCTTC.

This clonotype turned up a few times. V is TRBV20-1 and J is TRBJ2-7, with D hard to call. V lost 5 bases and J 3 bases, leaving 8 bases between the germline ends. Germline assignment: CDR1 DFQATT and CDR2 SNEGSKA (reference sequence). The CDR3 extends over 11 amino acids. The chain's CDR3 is CSAPQGYEQYF. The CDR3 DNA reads TGCAGTGCTCCACAAGGCTACGAGCAGTACTTC.

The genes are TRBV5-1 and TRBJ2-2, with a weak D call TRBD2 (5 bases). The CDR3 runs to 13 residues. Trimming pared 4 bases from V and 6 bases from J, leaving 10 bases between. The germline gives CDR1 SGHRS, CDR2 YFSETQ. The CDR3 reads CASSPAGAGELFF. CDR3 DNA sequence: TGCGCCAGCAGCCCCGCGGGTGCCGGGGAGCTGTTTTTT.

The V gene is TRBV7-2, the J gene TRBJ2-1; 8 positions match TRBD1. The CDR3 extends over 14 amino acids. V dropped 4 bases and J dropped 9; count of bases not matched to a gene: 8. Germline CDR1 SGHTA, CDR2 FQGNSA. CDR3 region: CASSSGTGGSEQFF. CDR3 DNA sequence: TGTGCCAGCAGCTCCGGGACAGGTGGCTCTGAGCAGTTCTTC.

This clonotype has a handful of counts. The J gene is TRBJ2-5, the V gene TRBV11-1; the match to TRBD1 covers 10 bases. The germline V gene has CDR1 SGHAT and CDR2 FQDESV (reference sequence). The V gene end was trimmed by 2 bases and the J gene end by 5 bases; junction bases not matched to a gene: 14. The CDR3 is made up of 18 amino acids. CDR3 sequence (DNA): TGTGCCAGCAGCTTATTCCCCCAACCGACAGGGGGCAGGGAGACCCAGTACTTC. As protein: CASSLFPQPTGGRETQYF.

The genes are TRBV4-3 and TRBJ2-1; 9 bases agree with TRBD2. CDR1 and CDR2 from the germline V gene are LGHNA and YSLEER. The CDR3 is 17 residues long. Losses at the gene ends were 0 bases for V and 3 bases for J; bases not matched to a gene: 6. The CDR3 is CASSQEGAGGRYNEQFF. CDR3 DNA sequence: TGCGCCAGCAGCCAAGAAGGTGCGGGGGGGCGCTACAATGAGCAGTTCTTC.

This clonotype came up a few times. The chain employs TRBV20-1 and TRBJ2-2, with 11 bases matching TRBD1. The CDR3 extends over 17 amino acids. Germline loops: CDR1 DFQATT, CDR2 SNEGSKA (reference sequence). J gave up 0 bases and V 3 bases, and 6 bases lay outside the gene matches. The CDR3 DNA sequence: TGCAGTGCTAGGGACAGGGGGCGTCTGACGAACACCGGGGAGCTGTTTTTT. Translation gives CSARDRGRLTNTGELFF.

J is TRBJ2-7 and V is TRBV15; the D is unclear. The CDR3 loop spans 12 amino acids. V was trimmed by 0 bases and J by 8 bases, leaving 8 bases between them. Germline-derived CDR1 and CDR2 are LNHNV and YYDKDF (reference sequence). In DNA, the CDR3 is TGTGCCACCAGCAGAGACACGAGAAAGCAGTACTTC. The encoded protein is CATSRDTRKQYF.

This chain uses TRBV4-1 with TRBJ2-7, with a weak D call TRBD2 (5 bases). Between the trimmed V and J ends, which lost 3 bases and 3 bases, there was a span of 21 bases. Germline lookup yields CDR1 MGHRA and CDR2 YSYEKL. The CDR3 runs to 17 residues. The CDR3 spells CASSQSLSRERNYEQYF. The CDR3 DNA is TGCGCCAGCAGCCAGTCCTTAAGTAGAGAGCGGAACTACGAGCAGTACTTC.

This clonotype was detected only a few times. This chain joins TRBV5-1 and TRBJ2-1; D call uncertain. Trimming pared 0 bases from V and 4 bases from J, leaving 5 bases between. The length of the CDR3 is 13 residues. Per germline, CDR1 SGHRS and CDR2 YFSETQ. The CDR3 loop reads CASSLAFYNEQFF. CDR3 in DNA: TGCGCCAGCAGCTTGGCCTTTTACAATGAGCAGTTCTTC.